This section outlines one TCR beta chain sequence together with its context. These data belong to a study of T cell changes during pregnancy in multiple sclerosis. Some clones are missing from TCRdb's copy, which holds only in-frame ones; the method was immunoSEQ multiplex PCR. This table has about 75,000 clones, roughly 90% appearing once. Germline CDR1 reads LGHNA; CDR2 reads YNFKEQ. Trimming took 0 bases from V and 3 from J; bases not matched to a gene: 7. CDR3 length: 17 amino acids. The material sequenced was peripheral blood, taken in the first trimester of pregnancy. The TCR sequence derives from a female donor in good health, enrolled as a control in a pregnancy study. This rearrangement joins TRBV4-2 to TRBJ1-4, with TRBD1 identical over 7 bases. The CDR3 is CASSQEPGGTANEKLFF. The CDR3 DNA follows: TGTGCCAGCAGCCAAGAACCAGGGGGAACGGCTAATGAAAAACTGTTTTTT.